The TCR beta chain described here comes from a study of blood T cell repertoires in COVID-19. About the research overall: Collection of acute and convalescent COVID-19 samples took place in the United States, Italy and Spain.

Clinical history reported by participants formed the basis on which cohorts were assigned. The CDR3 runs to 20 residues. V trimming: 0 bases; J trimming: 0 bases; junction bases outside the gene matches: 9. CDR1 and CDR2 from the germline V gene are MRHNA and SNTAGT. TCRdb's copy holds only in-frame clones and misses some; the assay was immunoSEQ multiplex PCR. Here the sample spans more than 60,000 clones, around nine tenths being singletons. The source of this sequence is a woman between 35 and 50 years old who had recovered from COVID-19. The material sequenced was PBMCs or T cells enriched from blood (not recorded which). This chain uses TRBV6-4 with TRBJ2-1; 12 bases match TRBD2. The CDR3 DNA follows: TGTGCCAGCAGTGACTCAAGGGGACTAGCGGGTCCCAGCTCCTACAATGAGCAGTTCTTC. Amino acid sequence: CASSDSRGLAGPSSYNEQFF.